These 2 T cell receptor beta chains originate from one sample sequenced in a study of T cells in tuberculosis. Only in-frame clones appear in the TCRdb table, and some are missing; sequencing was by immunoSEQ multiplex PCR. Of some 10,000 clones listed, over 90% are singletons. The sample was PBMCs. All receptors come from an adult with tuberculosis.

V is TRBV5-6 and J is TRBJ2-3; the match to TRBD2 covers 9 bases. V lost 1 base to trimming and J lost 2 bases; unmatched junction nucleotides: 5. CDR3 length equals 16 residues. CDR1 and CDR2 (germline): SGHDT, YYEEEE. The CDR3 sequence: CASSLMLAGFTDTQYF. In nucleotides, the CDR3 is TGTGCCAGCAGCTTGATGCTAGCGGGGTTCACAGATACGCAGTATTTT.

The chain has TRBV27 and TRBJ2-7; possibly TRBD1 for D (5 bases). The CDR3 totals 13 residues. V was pared by 0 bases and J by 5 bases, with 8 bases between. The V gene's germline CDR1 is MNHEY and CDR2 SMNVEV (reference sequence). In DNA form, the CDR3 reads TGTGCCAGCAGTTTATCGTGGGGCCACGAGCAGTACTTC. Amino acids: CASSLSWGHEQYF.